One and the same sample provided the 20 T cell receptor beta chains below, sequenced in a study of shared clonotypes between healthy human individuals. Generated by immunoSEQ multiplex PCR, the TCRdb table keeps only in-frame clones and is missing some. The data hold 2 million to 2.5 million clones, with 85% to 95% observed a single time. The sequenced sample consisted of naive CD4+ T cells from PBMCs. Specified subset: CD45RA+ positively selected. The receptors here all came from a man aged 18-30 years in good health. Some clones in this sample may be carry-over from other donors' samples.

The gene calls are TRBV5-1 and TRBJ1-2, with D maybe TRBD1 (5 bases). Trimming shortened V by 1 base and J by 4 bases, and 17 bases separated the two germline ends. The germline V gene encodes CDR1 SGHRS and CDR2 YFSETQ. The CDR3 has 16 amino acids. CDR3 residues: CASSLSLMTARYGYTF. In DNA, the CDR3 is TGCGCCAGCAGCTTGTCCTTGATGACAGCACGCTATGGCTACACCTTC.

The rearrangement uses TRBV7-9 and TRBJ1-3; D is ambiguous. This CDR3 has 15 residues. Trimming stripped 5 bases from V and 0 bases from J, with 11 bases between. Germline CDR1 is SEHNR and CDR2 is FQNEAQ (reference sequence). The CDR3 DNA reads as TGTGCCAGCAGCGACAACTGGGGCTCTGGAAACACCATATATTTT. Its translation is CASSDNWGSGNTIYF.

This sequence joins TRBV4-1 and TRBJ2-3; TRBD2 matches 7 bases. V dropped 4 bases and J dropped 0; count of bases not matched to a gene: 10. Per the germline V gene, CDR1 is MGHRA and CDR2 is YSYEKL. The CDR3 sequence is 17 residues long. This CDR3 is CASSRTTSTTSTDTQYF. The DNA for the CDR3 is TGCGCCAGCAGCCGAACGACTAGCACAACTAGCACAGATACGCAGTATTTT.

This chain joins TRBV6-6 and TRBJ1-2; 7 bases align to TRBD1. There are 14 residues in the CDR3. The ends lost 4 bases at V and 3 bases at J; junction bases unmatched: 5. Germline values: CDR1 MNHNY, CDR2 SVGAGI (reference sequence). As DNA, the CDR3 is TGTGCCAGCAGTTTCAAGGGGGCTTACTATGGCTACACCTTC. Translated, it gives CASSFKGAYYGYTF.

This chain connects TRBV18 to TRBJ2-5; no firm D call. The CDR3 sequence is 13 residues long. V lost 6 bases and J 5 bases, leaving 13 bases between the germline ends. The germline gives CDR1 KGHSH, CDR2 LQKENI. The CDR3 loop is CASSRDTTETQYF. The CDR3 nucleotides read TGTGCCAGCTCCCGAGACACGACGGAGACCCAGTACTTC. The full variable domain, its missing parts supplied by reference TRBV18 and TRBJ2-5, is NAGVMQNPRHLVRRRGQEARLRCSPMKGHSHVYWYRQLPEEGLKFMVYLQKENIIDESGMPKERFSAEFPKEGPSILRIQQVVRGDSAAYFCASSRDTTETQYFGPGTRLLVL.

This rearrangement joins TRBV5-4 to TRBJ1-1; 7 nucleotides agree with TRBD1. After removal of 4 bases from V and 4 bases from J, the junction contained 10 bases not matched to a gene. Germline V lookup: CDR1 SGHNT, CDR2 YYREEE (reference sequence). This CDR3 is 15 amino acids long. The CDR3 protein is CASSPEGPGGTEAFF. CDR3 in DNA: TGTGCCAGCAGCCCCGAGGGTCCAGGGGGCACTGAAGCTTTCTTT.

The chain uses TRBV9 and TRBJ2-7; maybe TRBD1 (6 bases). The CDR3 runs 14 residues. Germline CDR1 SGDLS, CDR2 YYNGEE. The V and J ends lost 0 bases and 2 bases respectively, with 9 bases between them. For the CDR3, the DNA is TGTGCCAGCAGCGTAGTTGCAGGGGCCTACGAGCAGTACTTC. Protein product: CASSVVAGAYEQYF.

This clone was recorded once. The sample carries other DNA sequences with the same CDR3. The J gene is TRBJ1-1, the V gene TRBV18; D uncertain. Trimming removed 3 bases at V and 1 base at J, with 6 bases between. The CDR3 covers 13 residues. Germline CDR1 is KGHSH and CDR2 is LQKENI. CDR3 sequence reads: CASSPGANTEAFF. For the CDR3, the DNA is TGTGCCAGCTCACCGGGCGCGAACACTGAAGCTTTCTTT.

The chain combines TRBV5-1 with TRBJ2-2; D gene unclear. This CDR3 is built from 15 residues. V dropped 7 bases and J dropped 0 bases, with 13 bases sitting between them. Per the germline V gene, CDR1 is SGHRS and CDR2 is YFSETQ. DNA for the CDR3: TGCGCCAGCCGATTAACGGGTTCGAACACCGGGGAGCTGTTTTTT. Its translation: CASRLTGSNTGELFF.

The V call is TRBV5-1, the J call TRBJ2-7; possible D gene TRBD2, 6 bases. Trimming took 7 bases from V and 2 from J, leaving 13 bases between them. Germline V lookup: CDR1 SGHRS, CDR2 YFSETQ. The length of the CDR3 is 13 residues. This CDR3 reads CASGIGGTYEQYF. The CDR3 DNA follows: TGCGCCAGCGGCATCGGGGGAACCTACGAGCAGTACTTC.

V gene TRBV19 combines with J gene TRBJ2-5; D is unclear. Germline V gives CDR1 LNHDA, CDR2 SQIVND (reference sequence). The germline V and J ends were trimmed by 6 bases and 0 bases, with 8 bases remaining between them. The CDR3 consists of 13 residues. CDR3 region: CASRFGNQETQYF. For the CDR3, the DNA is TGTGCCAGTAGGTTTGGGAACCAAGAGACCCAGTACTTC.

This chain uses TRBV18 with TRBJ2-2; D possibly matches TRBD1 or TRBD2 (6 bases each). This CDR3 spans 16 amino acids. CDR1 is KGHSH and CDR2 is LQKENI in the germline V gene. The germline V and J ends were trimmed by 1 base and 0 bases, with 9 bases remaining between them. CDR3 sequence (DNA): TGTGCCAGCTCACCACGAGGGGGGTCGAACACCGGGGAGCTGTTTTTT. This sequence encodes CASSPRGGSNTGELFF. The full variable domain, rest sourced from reference TRBV18 and TRBJ2-2, is NAGVMQNPRHLVRRRGQEARLRCSPMKGHSHVYWYRQLPEEGLKFMVYLQKENIIDESGMPKERFSAEFPKEGPSILRIQQVVRGDSAAYFCASSPRGGSNTGELFFGEGSRLTVL.

CDR3 residues: CASTDQGEQFF. CDR3 coding DNA: TGTGCCAGCACGGACCAGGGGGAGCAGTTCTTC. The V gene is TRBV28, the J gene TRBJ2-1; D possibly corresponds to TRBD1 (6 bases). This CDR3 spans 11 amino acids. Germline V gene lookup returns CDR1 MDHEN and CDR2 SYDVKM. V was cut by 7 bases and J by 10 bases, with 11 bases left in between. The full variable domain, its missing parts supplied by reference TRBV28 and TRBJ2-1, is DVKVTQSSRYLVKRTGEKVFLECVQDMDHENMFWYRQDPGLGLRLIYFSYDVKMKEKGDIPEGYSVSREKKERFSLILESASTNQTSMYLCASTDQGEQFFGPGTRLTVL.

The chain is built from TRBV19 and TRBJ2-7; D may correspond to TRBD1 or TRBD2 (5 bases each). The CDR3 runs 14 residues. Trimming cost V 6 bases and J 0 bases, with 12 bases left between them. Germline V CDR1 and CDR2: LNHDA, SQIVND (reference sequence). This CDR3 is CASSGTVNSYEQYF. The CDR3 nucleotides are TGTGCCAGTAGCGGGACCGTGAACTCCTACGAGCAGTACTTC.

This chain uses TRBV6-5 with TRBJ1-2; 7 bases are shared with TRBD1. Germline V gene lookup returns CDR1 MNHEY and CDR2 SVGAGI. The CDR3 consists of 15 residues. V lost 1 base and J lost 3; bases outside the gene matches: 5. The DNA for the CDR3 is TGTGCCAGCAGTTACTGGGACAGCGAGGACTATGGCTACACCTTC. Protein sequence: CASSYWDSEDYGYTF.

This chain uses TRBV30 with TRBJ1-2; no reliable D call. Germline-derived CDR1 and CDR2 are GTSNPN and SVGIG (reference sequence). The CDR3 loop spans 13 amino acids. V was clipped by 1 base and J by 3 bases, with 9 bases between them. CDR3 sequence (DNA): TGTGCCTGGAGTGCCCACGGGCACTATGGCTACACCTTC. It translates to CAWSAHGHYGYTF.

This chain joins TRBV5-6 and TRBJ2-5; D not certain. CDR3 length: 14 amino acids. Germline V gene sequence: CDR1 SGHDT, CDR2 YYEEEE. Trimming took 4 bases from V and 5 from J, leaving 15 bases between them. This CDR3 is CASSPRGVVETQYF. CDR3 sequence (DNA): TGTGCCAGCAGCCCCCGTGGGGTAGTGGAGACCCAGTACTTC.

Notes on this clone: This sample also contains other DNA sequences that code for the same CDR3. V is TRBV28 and J is TRBJ2-3; no clear D gene. This CDR3 has 11 residues. With 8 bases removed from V and 0 bases from J, the gap between germline ends came to 3 bases. Germline V CDR1 and CDR2: MDHEN, SYDVKM. This CDR3 reads CASRSTDTQYF. The CDR3 bases are TGTGCCAGCCGAAGCACAGATACGCAGTATTTT. The full variable domain, in which reference TRBV28 and TRBJ2-3 provide the parts outside the CDR3, is DVKVTQSSRYLVKRTGEKVFLECVQDMDHENMFWYRQDPGLGLRLIYFSYDVKMKEKGDIPEGYSVSREKKERFSLILESASTNQTSMYLCASRSTDTQYFGPGTRLTVL.

This clone appeared a single time. CDR3 DNA: TGTGCCAGCAGCTTAGTAACCGGGCGGGCGGGGGAGACCCAGTACTTC. It encodes CASSLVTGRAGETQYF. The chain uses TRBV11-2 and TRBJ2-5, with D possibly being TRBD2 (6 bases). Between the trimmed V and J ends, which lost 1 base and 5 bases, there was a span of 17 bases. The CDR3 has 16 amino acids. Germline V gene data show CDR1 as SGHAT and CDR2 as FQNNGV.

V usage is TRBV4-1 and J usage is TRBJ2-5, with D possibly matching TRBD1 (6 bases). This CDR3 has 15 residues. V lost 1 base and J 2 bases, leaving 11 bases between the germline ends. Germline lookup yields CDR1 MGHRA and CDR2 YSYEKL. DNA for the CDR3: TGCGCCAGCAGCCAAGGGGGGCAGACACAAGAGACCCAGTACTTC. This encodes CASSQGGQTQETQYF.